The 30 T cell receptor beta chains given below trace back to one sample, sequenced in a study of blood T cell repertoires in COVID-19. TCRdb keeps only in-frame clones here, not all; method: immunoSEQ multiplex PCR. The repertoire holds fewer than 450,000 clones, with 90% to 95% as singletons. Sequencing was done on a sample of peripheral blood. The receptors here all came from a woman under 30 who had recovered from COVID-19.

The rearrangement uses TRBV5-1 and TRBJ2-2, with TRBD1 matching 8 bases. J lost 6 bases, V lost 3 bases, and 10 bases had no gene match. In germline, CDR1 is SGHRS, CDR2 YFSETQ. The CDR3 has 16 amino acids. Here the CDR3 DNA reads TGCGCCAGCAGCTGGACAGGGCAGAGGGACGCCGGGGAGCTGTTTTTT. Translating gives CASSWTGQRDAGELFF.

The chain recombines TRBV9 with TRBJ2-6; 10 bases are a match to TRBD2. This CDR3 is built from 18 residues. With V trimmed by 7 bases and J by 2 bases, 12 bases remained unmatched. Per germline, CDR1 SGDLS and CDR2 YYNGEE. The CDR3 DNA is TGTGCCAGCGGACCTAGCGGGAGCGGCTTAGCTGGGGCCAACGTCCTGACTTTC. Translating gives CASGPSGSGLAGANVLTF.

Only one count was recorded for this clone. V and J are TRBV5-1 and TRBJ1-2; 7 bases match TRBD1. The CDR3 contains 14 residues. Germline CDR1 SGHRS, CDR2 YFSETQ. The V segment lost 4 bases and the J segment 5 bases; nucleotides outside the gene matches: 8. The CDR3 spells CASSPGDSQYGYTF. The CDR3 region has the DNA TGCGCCAGCAGCCCGGGGGACAGCCAATATGGCTACACCTTC.

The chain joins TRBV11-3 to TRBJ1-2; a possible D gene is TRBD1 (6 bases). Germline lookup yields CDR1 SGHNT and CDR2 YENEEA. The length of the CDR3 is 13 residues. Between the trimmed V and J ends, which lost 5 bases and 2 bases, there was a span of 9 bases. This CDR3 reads CASSRGQNYGYTF. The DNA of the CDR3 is TGTGCCAGCAGCCGTGGACAGAACTATGGCTACACCTTC.

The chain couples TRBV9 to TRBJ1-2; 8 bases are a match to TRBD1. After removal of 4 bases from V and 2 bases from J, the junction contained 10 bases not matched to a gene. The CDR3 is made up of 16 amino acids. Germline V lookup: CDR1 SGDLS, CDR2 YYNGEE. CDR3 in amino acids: CASSTVLRGQNYGYTF. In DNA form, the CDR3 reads TGTGCCAGCAGCACCGTCCTCAGGGGGCAAAACTATGGCTACACCTTC.

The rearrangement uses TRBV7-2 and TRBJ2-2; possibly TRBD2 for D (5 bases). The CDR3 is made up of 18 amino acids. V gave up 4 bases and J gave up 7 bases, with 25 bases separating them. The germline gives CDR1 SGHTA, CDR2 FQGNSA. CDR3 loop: CASSSISGFNIDVGELFF. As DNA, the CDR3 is TGTGCCAGCAGCTCAATAAGCGGATTCAACATCGACGTCGGGGAGCTGTTTTTT.

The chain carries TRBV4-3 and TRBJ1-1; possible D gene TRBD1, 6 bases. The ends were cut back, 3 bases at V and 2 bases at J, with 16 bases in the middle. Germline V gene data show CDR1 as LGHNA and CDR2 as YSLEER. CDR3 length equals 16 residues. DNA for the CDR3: TGCGCCAGCAGCCATTCTCGATTAGGGGGAAACACTGAAGCTTTCTTT. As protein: CASSHSRLGGNTEAFF.

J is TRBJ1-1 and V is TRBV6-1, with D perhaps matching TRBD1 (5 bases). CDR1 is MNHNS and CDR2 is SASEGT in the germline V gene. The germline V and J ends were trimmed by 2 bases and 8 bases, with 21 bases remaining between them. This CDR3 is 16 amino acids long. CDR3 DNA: TGTGCCAGCAGTGAATACCCTTCGGGACCACGGGGGGAAGCTTTCTTT. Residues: CASSEYPSGPRGEAFF.

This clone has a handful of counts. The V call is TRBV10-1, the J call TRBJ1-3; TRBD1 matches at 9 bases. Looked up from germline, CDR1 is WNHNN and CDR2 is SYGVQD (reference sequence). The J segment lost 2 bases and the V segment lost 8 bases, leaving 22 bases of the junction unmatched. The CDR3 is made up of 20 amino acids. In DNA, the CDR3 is TGCGCCAGCGTACTCTCCCGTGGACAGGGGCGGATCCCGACTGGAAACACCATATATTTT. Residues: CASVLSRGQGRIPTGNTIYF.

The chain's CDR3 is CASSPWTGLYEQYV. CDR3 DNA: TGTGCCAGCAGCCCATGGACAGGCCTCTACGAGCAGTACGTC. V gene TRBV11-2 combines with J gene TRBJ2-7; 7 positions match TRBD1. The CDR3 sequence is 14 residues long. Per germline, CDR1 SGHAT and CDR2 FQNNGV. V trimming: 5 bases; J trimming: 3 bases; junction bases outside the gene matches: 7.

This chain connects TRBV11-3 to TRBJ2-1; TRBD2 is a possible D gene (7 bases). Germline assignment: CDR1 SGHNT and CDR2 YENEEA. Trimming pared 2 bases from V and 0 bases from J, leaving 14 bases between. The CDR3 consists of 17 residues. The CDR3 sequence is CASSLRIGGRSYNEQFF. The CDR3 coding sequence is TGTGCCAGCAGCTTAAGAATCGGGGGGCGCTCCTACAATGAGCAGTTCTTC. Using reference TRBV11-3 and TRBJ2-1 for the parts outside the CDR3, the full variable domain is EAGVVQSPRYKIIEKKQPVAFWCNPISGHNTLYWYLQNLGQGPELLIRYENEEAVDDSQLPKDRFSAERLKGVDSTLKIQPAELGDSAVYLCASSLRIGGRSYNEQFFGPGTRLTVL.

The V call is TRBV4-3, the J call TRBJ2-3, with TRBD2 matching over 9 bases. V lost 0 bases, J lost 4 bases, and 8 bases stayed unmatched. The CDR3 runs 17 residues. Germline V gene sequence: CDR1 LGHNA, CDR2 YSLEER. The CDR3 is CASSQDQSGRSPDTQYF. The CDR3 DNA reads TGCGCCAGCAGCCAAGATCAGAGCGGGAGGTCGCCAGATACGCAGTATTTT.

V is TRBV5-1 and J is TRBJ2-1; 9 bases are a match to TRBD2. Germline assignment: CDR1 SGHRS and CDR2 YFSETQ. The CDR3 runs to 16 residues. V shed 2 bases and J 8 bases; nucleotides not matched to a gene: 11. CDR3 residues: CASSLALAGALYEQFF. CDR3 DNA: TGCGCCAGCAGCTTAGCGTTAGCGGGAGCCCTCTATGAGCAGTTCTTC.

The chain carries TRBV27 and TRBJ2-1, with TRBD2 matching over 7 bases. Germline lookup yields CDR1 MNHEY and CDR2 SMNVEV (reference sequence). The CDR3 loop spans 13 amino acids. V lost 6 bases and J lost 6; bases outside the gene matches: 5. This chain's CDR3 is CASRKWEGNEQFF. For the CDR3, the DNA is TGTGCCAGCAGAAAATGGGAGGGCAATGAGCAGTTCTTC.

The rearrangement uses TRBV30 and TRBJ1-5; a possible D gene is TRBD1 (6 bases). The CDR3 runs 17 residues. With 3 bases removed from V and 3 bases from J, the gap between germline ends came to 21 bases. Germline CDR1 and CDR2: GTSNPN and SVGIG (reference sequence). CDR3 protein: CAWRRGGTPDANQPQHF. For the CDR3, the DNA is TGTGCCTGGAGAAGGGGGGGTACCCCCGACGCCAATCAGCCCCAGCATTTT. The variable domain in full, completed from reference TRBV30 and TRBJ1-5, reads SQTIHQWPATLVQPVGSPLSLECTVEGTSNPNLYWYRQAAGRGLQLLFYSVGIGQISSEVPQNLSASRPQDRQFILSSKKLLLSDSGFYLCAWRRGGTPDANQPQHFGDGTRLSIL.

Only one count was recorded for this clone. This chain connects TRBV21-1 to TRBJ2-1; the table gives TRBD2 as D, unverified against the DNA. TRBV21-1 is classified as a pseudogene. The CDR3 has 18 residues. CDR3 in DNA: TGTGCCAGCAACAGGACTAGCGGGATACCCTCCCTCTACAATGAGCAGTTCTTC. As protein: CASNRTSGIPSLYNEQFF.

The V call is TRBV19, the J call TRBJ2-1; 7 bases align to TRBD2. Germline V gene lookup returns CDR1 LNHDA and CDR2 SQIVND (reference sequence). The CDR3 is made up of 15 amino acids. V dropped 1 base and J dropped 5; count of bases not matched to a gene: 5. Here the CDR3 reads CASSIVWGGNNEQFF. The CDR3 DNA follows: TGTGCCAGTAGTATAGTTTGGGGGGGGAACAATGAGCAGTTCTTC.

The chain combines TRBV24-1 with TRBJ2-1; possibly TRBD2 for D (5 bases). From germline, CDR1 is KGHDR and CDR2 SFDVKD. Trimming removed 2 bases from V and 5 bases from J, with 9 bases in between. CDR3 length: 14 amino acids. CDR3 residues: CATSDSDSNNEQFF. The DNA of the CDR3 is TGTGCCACCAGTGATTCGGACTCGAACAATGAGCAGTTCTTC.

CDR3 loop: CASSYRERERVTGELFF. The CDR3 nucleotides are TGTGCCAGCAGTTATCGCGAGCGGGAGCGTGTCACCGGGGAGCTGTTTTTT. The V gene is TRBV6-2 or TRBV6-3, the J gene TRBJ2-2; TRBD2 aligns across 8 bases. CDR1 is MNHEY, CDR2 SVGEGT, per germline. The CDR3 totals 17 residues. V was pared by 3 bases and J by 4 bases, with 10 bases of the junction left unmatched.

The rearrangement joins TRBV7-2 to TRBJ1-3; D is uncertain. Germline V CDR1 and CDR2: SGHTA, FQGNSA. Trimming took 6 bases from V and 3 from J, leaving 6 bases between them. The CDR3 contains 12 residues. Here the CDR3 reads CASSLNGNTIYF. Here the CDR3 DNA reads TGTGCCAGCAGTCTTAATGGAAACACCATATATTTT.

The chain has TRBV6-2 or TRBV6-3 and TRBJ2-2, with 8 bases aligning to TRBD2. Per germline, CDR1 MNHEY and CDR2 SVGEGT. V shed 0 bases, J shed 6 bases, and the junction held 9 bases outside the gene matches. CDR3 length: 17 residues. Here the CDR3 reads CASSYSPDAGGAGELFF. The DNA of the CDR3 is TGTGCCAGCAGTTACTCGCCGGACGCGGGAGGCGCCGGGGAGCTGTTTTTT.

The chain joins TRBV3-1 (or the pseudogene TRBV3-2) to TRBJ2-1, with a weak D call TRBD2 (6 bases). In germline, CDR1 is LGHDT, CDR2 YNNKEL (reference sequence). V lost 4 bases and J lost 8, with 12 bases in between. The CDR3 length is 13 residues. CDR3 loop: CASSRDSGHEQFF. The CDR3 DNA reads TGTGCCAGCAGCCGGGACTCGGGGCATGAGCAGTTCTTC.

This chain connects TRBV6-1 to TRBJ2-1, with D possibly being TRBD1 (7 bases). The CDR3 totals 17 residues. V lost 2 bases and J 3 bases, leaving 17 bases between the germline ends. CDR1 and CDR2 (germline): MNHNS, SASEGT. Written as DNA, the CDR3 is TGTGCCAGCAGTGAATTTGGGCAGGGGGGTTTCTACAATGAGCAGTTCTTC. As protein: CASSEFGQGGFYNEQFF.

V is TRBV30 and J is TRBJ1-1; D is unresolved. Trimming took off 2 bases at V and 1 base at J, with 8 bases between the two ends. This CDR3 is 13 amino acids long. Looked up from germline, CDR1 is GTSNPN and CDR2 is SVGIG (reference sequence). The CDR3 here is CAWSPGKNTEAFF. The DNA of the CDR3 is TGTGCCTGGAGTCCGGGAAAGAACACTGAAGCTTTCTTT.

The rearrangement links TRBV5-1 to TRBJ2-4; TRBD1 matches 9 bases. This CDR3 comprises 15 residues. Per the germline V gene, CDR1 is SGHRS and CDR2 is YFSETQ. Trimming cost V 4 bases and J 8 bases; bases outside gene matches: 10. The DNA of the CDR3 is TGCGCCAGCAGCCCGGGACAGGGCCCCGAGGACATTCAGTACTTC. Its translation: CASSPGQGPEDIQYF. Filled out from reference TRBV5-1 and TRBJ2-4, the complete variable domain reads KAGVTQTPRYLIKTRGQQVTLSCSPISGHRSVSWYQQTPGQGLQFLFEYFSETQRNKGNFPGRFSGRQFSNSRSEMNVSTLELGDSALYLCASSPGQGPEDIQYFGAGTRLSVL.

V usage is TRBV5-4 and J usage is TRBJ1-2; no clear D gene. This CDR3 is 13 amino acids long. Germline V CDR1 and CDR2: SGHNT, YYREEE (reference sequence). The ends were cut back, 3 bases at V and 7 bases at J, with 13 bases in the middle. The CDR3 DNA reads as TGTGCCAGCAGCTGGGCAGGAGGAAGTGGCTACACCTTC. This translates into CASSWAGGSGYTF. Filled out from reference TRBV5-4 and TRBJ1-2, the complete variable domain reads ETGVTQSPTHLIKTRGQQVTLRCSSQSGHNTVSWYQQALGQGPQFIFQYYREEENGRGNFPPRFSGLQFPNYSSELNVNALELDDSALYLCASSWAGGSGYTFGSGTRLTVV.

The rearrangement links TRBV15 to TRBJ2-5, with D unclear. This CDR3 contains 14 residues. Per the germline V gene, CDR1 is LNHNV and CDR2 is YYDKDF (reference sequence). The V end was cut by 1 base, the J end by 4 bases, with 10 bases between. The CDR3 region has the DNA TGTGCCACCAGCAGAGTGACATTTGGAGAGACCCAGTACTTC. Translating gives CATSRVTFGETQYF.

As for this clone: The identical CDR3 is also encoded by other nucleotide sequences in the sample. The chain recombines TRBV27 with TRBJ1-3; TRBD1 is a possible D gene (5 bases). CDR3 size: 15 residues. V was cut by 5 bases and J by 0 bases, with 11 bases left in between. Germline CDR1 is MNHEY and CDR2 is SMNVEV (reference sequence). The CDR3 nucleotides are TGTGCCAGCAGTCCTCAGGGCTCCTCTGGAAACACCATATATTTT. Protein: CASSPQGSSGNTIYF.

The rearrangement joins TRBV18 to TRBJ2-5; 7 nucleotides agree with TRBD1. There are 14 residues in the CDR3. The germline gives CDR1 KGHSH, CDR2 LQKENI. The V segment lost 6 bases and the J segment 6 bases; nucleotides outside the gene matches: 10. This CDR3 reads CASSHWDSRQTQYF. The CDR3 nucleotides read TGTGCCAGCTCGCACTGGGACAGCCGACAGACCCAGTACTTC.

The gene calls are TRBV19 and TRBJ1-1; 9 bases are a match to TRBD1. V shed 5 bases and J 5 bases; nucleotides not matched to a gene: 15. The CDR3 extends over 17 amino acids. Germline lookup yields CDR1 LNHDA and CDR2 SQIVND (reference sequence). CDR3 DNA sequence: TGTGCCAGTAGTCCTCAGACAGGGGGGATCAGAAGGACTGAAGCTTTCTTT. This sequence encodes CASSPQTGGIRRTEAFF. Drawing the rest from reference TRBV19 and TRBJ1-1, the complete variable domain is DGGITQSPKYLFRKEGQNVTLSCEQNLNHDAMYWYRQDPGQGLRLIYYSQIVNDFQKGDIAEGYSVSREKKESFPLTVTSAQKNPTAFYLCASSPQTGGIRRTEAFFGQGTRLTVV.